This T cell receptor (beta chain) was recorded in a study of CD8 T cell repertoires and HIV-1 epitope variants. Whole-study context: Separate wells received one of Twenty-five Gag or Nef variant peptides.

Assay: immunoSEQ multiplex PCR; the TCRdb copy retains only in-frame clones and omits some. The sample comprises about 4,000 clones, 60% to 75% of which are singletons, and about 48% rests with the top ten. Germline trimming cut 3 bases from V and 4 bases from J; bases unmatched to any gene: 10. Germline V gene sequence: CDR1 SEHNR, CDR2 FQNEAQ (reference sequence). This CDR3 region has 17 residues. This clone was observed a few times. Antigen unknown. The chain combines TRBV7-9 with TRBJ2-1; 9 nucleotides line up with TRBD2. The sample comprised cultured CD8+ T cells derived from PBMCs. This receptor was obtained from a male donor with HIV. CDR3 sequence: CASSFSPGLAPYNEQFF. The CDR3 nucleotides read TGTGCCAGCAGCTTTTCGCCGGGACTAGCTCCTTACAATGAGCAGTTCTTC.